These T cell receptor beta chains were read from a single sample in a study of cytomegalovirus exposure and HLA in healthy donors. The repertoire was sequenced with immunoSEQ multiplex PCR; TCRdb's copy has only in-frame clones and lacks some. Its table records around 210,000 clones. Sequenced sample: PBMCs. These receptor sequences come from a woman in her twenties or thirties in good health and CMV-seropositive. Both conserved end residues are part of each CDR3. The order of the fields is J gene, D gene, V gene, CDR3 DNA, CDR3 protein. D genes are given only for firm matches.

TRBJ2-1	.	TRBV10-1	TGCGCCAGCAGTGAGATTCAGGGCAATGAGCAGTTCTTC	CASSEIQGNEQFF
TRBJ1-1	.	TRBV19	TGTGCCAGTAGTATCTGGGGAGCCAACACTGAAGCTTTCTTT	CASSIWGANTEAFF
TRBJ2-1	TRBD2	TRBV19	TGTGCCAGTAGGAGAACGGGAGGGCGGAATGAGCAGTTCTTC	CASRRTGGRNEQFF
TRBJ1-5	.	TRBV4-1	TGCGCCAGCAGCCAAGATCCCGGGCAGCCGGGGCAGCCCCAGCATTTT	CASSQDPGQPGQPQHF
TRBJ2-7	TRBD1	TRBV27	TGTGCCAGCAGTTTCGGACAGGGTAGGGGATACGAGCAGTACTTC	CASSFGQGRGYEQYF
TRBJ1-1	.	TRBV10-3	TGTGCCATCAGTGGGGTCGCTTTTAAGCCCCAGGACACTGAAGCTTTCTTT	CAISGVAFKPQDTEAFF
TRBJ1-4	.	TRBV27	TGTGCCAGCAGTTACGACAGTTATAATGAAAAACTGTTTTTT	CASSYDSYNEKLFF
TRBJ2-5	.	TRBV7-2	TGTGCCAGCAGCTTTGATCGGGAGACCCAGTACTTC	CASSFDRETQYF
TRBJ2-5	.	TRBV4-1	TGCGCCAGCAGCCAAGTGTCAGGGGACGGGTACGGGCAGTACTTC	CASSQVSGDGYGQYF
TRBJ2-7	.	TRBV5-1	TGCGCCAGCAGCCCAAGGCCCTCAGGGCTCACTACCTACGAGCAGTACTTC	CASSPRPSGLTTYEQYF
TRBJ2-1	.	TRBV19	TGTGCCAGTAGTATAAGCCCGGACCCCGGGGGAACTGAGCAGTTCTTC	CASSISPDPGGTEQFF
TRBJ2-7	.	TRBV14	TGTGCCAGCAGCCACGGGGCAGGGAGGTACGAGCAGTACTTC	CASSHGAGRYEQYF
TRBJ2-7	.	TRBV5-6	TGTGCCACAGCTTTAGGGGGCGAGCAGTACTTC	CATALGGEQYF
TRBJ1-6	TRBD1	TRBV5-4	TGTGCCAGCAGCCCAAGAAGACAGGGTAAAGGAACCAATTCACCCCTCCACTTT	CASSPRRQGKGTNSPLHF
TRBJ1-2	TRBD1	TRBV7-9	TGTGCCAGCAGCTCCATCGACAGGGTGAACTATGGCTACACCTTC	CASSSIDRVNYGYTF
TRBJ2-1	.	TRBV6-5	TGTGCCAGCACCGGACTGTCCAATGAGCAGTTCTTC	CASTGLSNEQFF
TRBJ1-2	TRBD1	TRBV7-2	TGTGCCAGCAGCCCGTGGACAGGGGGCTACACCTTC	CASSPWTGGYTF
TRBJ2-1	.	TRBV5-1	TGCGCCAGCAGCTTGGGCGGGATGGACAATGAGCAGTTCTTC	CASSLGGMDNEQFF
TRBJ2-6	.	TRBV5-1	TGCGCCAGCAGCTTGCCGGGACTGTCTGGGGCCAACGTCCTGACTTTC	CASSLPGLSGANVLTF
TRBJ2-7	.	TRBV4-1	TGCGCCAGCAGCCAAGAGCCAGTCTCCTACGAGCAGTACTTC	CASSQEPVSYEQYF
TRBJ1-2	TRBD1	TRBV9	TGTGCCAGCAGCACCCTCGGGACAGGGGTTCGCTGCACCTTC	CASSTLGTGVRCTF
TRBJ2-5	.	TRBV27	TGTGCCAGCAGTTCCCCGAGACTAGGGAAGGCGGGGTCAGAGACCCAGTACTTC	CASSSPRLGKAGSETQYF
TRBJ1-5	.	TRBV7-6	TGTGCCAGCAGCTTAGCCCGACCTGACAGACCAACGATTAATCAGCCCCAGCATTTT	CASSLARPDRPTINQPQHF
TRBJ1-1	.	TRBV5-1	TGCGCCAGCAGCTTGGGAGGTCGGAACACTGAAGCTTTCTTT	CASSLGGRNTEAFF
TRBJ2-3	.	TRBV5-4	TGTGCCAGCAGCTTGGGAGGTCGTAGCACAGATACGCAGTATTTT	CASSLGGRSTDTQYF
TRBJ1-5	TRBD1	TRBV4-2	TGTGCCAGCAGCCAGGTTGCCCCCGGGACAGGTATCGATCAGCCCCAGCATTTT	CASSQVAPGTGIDQPQHF
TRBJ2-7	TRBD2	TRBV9	TGTGCCAGCGCGGGTGGCGGGAGCTCCTACGAGCAGTACTTC	CASAGGGSSYEQYF
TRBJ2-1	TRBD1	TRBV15	TGTGCCACCAGCAGCCTCGGACAGGGGACGGGGAACAATGAGCAGTTCTTC	CATSSLGQGTGNNEQFF
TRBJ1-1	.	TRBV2	TGTGCCAGCAGCATAACAGGTGGAGTTGAAGCTTTCTTT	CASSITGGVEAFF
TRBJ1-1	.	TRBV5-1	TGCGCCAGCAGCTTGTGGGGGCGCGTAGAAATGAACACTGAAGCTTTCTTT	CASSLWGRVEMNTEAFF
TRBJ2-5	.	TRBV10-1	TGCGCCAGCAGTAAGGACTTCCAAGAGACCCAGTACTTC	CASSKDFQETQYF
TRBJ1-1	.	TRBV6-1	TGTGCCAGCAGTCCCGGGACACCCGTTTTCTTT	CASSPGTPVFF
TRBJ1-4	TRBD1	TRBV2	TGTGCCAGCAGCCGGGACAGGGGGCGTGGTACTAATGAAAAACTGTTTTTT	CASSRDRGRGTNEKLFF
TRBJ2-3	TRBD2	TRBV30	TGTGCCTGGAGTGCGGGAGGTCAGGCGGGAGATACGCAGTATTTT	CAWSAGGQAGDTQYF
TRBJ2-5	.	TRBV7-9	TGTGCCAGCAGCTCGGAGGCCGGGTCGCAAGGGACCCAGTACTTC	CASSSEAGSQGTQYF
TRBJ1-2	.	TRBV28	TGTGCCAGCAGTATACGGGCCTCGGGGAGTGGCTACACCTTC	CASSIRASGSGYTF
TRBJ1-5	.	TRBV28	TGTGCCAGCAGTTTTCAGGTCGGCAATCAGCCCCAGCATTTT	CASSFQVGNQPQHF
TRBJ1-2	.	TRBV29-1	TGCAGCGTTGACACACAGGGTAACTATGGCTACACCTTC	CSVDTQGNYGYTF
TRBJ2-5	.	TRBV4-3	TGCGCCAGCAGCCAACAAAAAGAGACCCAGTACTTC	CASSQQKETQYF
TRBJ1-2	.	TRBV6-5	TGTGCCAGCAGTTACTCGAAGACGGGAGGCTACACCTTC	CASSYSKTGGYTF
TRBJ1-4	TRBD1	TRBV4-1	TGCGCCAGCAGCCAAGATGTGGCAGGGGGGCTTGGGAAACTGTTTTTT	CASSQDVAGGLGKLFF
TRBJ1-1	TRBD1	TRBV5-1	TGCGCCAGCGGGGGGGGTTCCGGGACAGGGGGCTCGGGCACTGAAGCTTTCTTT	CASGGGSGTGGSGTEAFF
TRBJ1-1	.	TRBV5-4	TGTGCCAGCAGTTATGGGACGGACAGAGAGGCTTTCTTT	CASSYGTDREAFF
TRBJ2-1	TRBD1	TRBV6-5	TGTGCCAGCAGTTATAGGGACAGGGGGGTCGATGAGCAGTTCTTC	CASSYRDRGVDEQFF
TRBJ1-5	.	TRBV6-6	TGTGCCAGCAGCCAGGGGACGGGGAATCAGCCCCAGCATTTT	CASSQGTGNQPQHF
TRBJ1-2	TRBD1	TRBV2	TGTGCCAGCAGTGCGCGGACAGGAAGTGATGGCTACACCTTC	CASSARTGSDGYTF
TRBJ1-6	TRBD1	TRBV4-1	TGCGCCAGCAGCCAAGACCAAGGGACAGGGGTTTACCCTTCACCCCTCCACTTT	CASSQDQGTGVYPSPLHF
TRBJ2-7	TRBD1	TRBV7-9	TGTGCCAGCAGCACTACCGATAAGGGACAGGGCTCCTACGAGCAGTACTTC	CASSTTDKGQGSYEQYF
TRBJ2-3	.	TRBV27	TGTGCCAGCAGTTTATCGAGAACAGATACGCAGTATTTT	CASSLSRTDTQYF
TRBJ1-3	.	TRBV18	TGTGCCAGCTCCGCGGCAGGGATTACCGGAAACACCATATATTTT	CASSAAGITGNTIYF
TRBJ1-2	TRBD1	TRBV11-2	TGTGCCAGCAGCTTAGTCGACAGGGGGCACGGCTACACCTTC	CASSLVDRGHGYTF
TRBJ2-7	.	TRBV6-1	TGTGCCAGCAGTGAAGGGGGACACTCCTACGAGCAGTACTTC	CASSEGGHSYEQYF
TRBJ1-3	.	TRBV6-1	TGTGCCAGCAGTGAAGCCCGTCTACCCCAGGGAGGAAACACCATATATTTT	CASSEARLPQGGNTIYF
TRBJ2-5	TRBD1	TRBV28	TGTGCCAGCACCATCGACAGGGAAGAGACCCAGTACTTC	CASTIDREETQYF
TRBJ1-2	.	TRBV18	TGTGCCAGCTCACCAGATCTCCAGGGAGGCTACACCTTC	CASSPDLQGGYTF
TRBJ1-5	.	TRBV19	TGTGCCAGTAGTATTAACGAGGGAGATCAGCCCCAGCATTTT	CASSINEGDQPQHF
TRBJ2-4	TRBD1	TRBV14	TGTGCCAGCAGCCAAGGGGACAGTTGGAACATTCAGTACTTC	CASSQGDSWNIQYF
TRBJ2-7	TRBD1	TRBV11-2	TGTGCCAGCAGCCCCGGACAGGGGGCCTCCTACGAGCAGTACTTC	CASSPGQGASYEQYF
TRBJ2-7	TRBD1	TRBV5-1	TGCGCCAGCAGCCCGGGACAGAGACTCTACGAGCAGTACTTC	CASSPGQRLYEQYF
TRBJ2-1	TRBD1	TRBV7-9	TGTGCCAGCAGCCACAGGACAGGGGTTGAGCAGTTCTTC	CASSHRTGVEQFF